These 5 T cell receptor beta chains were sequenced from one sample in a study of cytomegalovirus exposure and HLA in healthy donors listed by TCRdb under 2017. The library relied on the immunoSEQ multiplex PCR assay. A mixture of 60 forward primers for TCR Vbeta segments and 13 reverse primers for TCR Jbeta segments was used in the multiplex PCR. TCRdb retrieved this table from immuneACCESS and kept in-frame rearrangements only. Not all clones are present; in checked studies, unresolved V genes account for under half, and no reason is known for the remainder. The table for this sample lists some 150,000 clones; around three quarters of them were counted only once. The top ten hold 3.7% of the sample. The sequenced sample consisted of PBMCs. The receptors shown here come from a man aged 25 to 40 in good health and CMV-seropositive.

This clone was observed a few times. The J gene is TRBJ1-1, the V gene TRBV10-2, with D possibly TRBD1 on 5 matching bases. V was pared by 2 bases and J by 3 bases, with 13 bases between. The length of the CDR3 is 15 residues. Germline loops: CDR1 WSHSY, CDR2 SAAADI. CDR3 DNA: TGCGCCAGCAGTGAGCCTCAGGGTGGGTACACTGAAGCTTTCTTT. Translating it yields CASSEPQGGYTEAFF.

This rearrangement joins TRBV9 to TRBJ2-3; 10 nucleotides match TRBD2. CDR1 and CDR2 (germline): SGDLS, YYNGEE. The CDR3 runs to 15 residues. The V and J ends lost 3 bases and 0 bases, in that order; junction bases with no gene match: 1. The CDR3 coding sequence is TGTGCCAGCAGCGATAGCGGGGGGAGCACAGATACGCAGTATTTT. It translates to CASSDSGGSTDTQYF. The full variable domain, in which reference TRBV9 and TRBJ2-3 provide the parts outside the CDR3, is DSGVTQTPKHLITATGQRVTLRCSPRSGDLSVYWYQQSLDQGLQFLIQYYNGEERAKGNILERFSAQQFPDLHSELNLSSLELGDSALYFCASSDSGGSTDTQYFGPGTRLTVL.

J is TRBJ2-7 and V is TRBV4-3, with D possibly matching TRBD1 (5 bases). From germline, CDR1 is LGHNA and CDR2 YSLEER. The CDR3 runs 14 residues. V was shortened by 1 base and J by 2 bases, with 9 bases between the two germline ends. DNA for the CDR3: TGCGCCAGCAGCCAAGGTCAGGGCGCCTACGAGCAGTACTTC. Its protein product is CASSQGQGAYEQYF.

The sample holds one count of this clone. The gene calls are TRBV18 and TRBJ1-1, with TRBD1 matching 9 bases. Germline CDR1 KGHSH, CDR2 LQKENI. This CDR3 spans 16 amino acids. V gave up 3 bases and J gave up 2 bases; unmatched junction bases: 7. CDR3 amino acids: CASSPGTGIVNTEAFF. The CDR3 DNA sequence: TGTGCCAGCTCACCCGGGACAGGGATTGTCAACACTGAAGCTTTCTTT.

V usage is TRBV21-1 and J usage is TRBJ2-2; the table calls TRBD2, which could not be checked here. TRBV21-1 is an annotated pseudogene. This CDR3 is built from 15 residues. CDR3 DNA: TGTGCCAGCAGCAAAGGCCGGGTGGCCACCGGGGAGCTGTTTTTT. Translated, it gives CASSKGRVATGELFF.